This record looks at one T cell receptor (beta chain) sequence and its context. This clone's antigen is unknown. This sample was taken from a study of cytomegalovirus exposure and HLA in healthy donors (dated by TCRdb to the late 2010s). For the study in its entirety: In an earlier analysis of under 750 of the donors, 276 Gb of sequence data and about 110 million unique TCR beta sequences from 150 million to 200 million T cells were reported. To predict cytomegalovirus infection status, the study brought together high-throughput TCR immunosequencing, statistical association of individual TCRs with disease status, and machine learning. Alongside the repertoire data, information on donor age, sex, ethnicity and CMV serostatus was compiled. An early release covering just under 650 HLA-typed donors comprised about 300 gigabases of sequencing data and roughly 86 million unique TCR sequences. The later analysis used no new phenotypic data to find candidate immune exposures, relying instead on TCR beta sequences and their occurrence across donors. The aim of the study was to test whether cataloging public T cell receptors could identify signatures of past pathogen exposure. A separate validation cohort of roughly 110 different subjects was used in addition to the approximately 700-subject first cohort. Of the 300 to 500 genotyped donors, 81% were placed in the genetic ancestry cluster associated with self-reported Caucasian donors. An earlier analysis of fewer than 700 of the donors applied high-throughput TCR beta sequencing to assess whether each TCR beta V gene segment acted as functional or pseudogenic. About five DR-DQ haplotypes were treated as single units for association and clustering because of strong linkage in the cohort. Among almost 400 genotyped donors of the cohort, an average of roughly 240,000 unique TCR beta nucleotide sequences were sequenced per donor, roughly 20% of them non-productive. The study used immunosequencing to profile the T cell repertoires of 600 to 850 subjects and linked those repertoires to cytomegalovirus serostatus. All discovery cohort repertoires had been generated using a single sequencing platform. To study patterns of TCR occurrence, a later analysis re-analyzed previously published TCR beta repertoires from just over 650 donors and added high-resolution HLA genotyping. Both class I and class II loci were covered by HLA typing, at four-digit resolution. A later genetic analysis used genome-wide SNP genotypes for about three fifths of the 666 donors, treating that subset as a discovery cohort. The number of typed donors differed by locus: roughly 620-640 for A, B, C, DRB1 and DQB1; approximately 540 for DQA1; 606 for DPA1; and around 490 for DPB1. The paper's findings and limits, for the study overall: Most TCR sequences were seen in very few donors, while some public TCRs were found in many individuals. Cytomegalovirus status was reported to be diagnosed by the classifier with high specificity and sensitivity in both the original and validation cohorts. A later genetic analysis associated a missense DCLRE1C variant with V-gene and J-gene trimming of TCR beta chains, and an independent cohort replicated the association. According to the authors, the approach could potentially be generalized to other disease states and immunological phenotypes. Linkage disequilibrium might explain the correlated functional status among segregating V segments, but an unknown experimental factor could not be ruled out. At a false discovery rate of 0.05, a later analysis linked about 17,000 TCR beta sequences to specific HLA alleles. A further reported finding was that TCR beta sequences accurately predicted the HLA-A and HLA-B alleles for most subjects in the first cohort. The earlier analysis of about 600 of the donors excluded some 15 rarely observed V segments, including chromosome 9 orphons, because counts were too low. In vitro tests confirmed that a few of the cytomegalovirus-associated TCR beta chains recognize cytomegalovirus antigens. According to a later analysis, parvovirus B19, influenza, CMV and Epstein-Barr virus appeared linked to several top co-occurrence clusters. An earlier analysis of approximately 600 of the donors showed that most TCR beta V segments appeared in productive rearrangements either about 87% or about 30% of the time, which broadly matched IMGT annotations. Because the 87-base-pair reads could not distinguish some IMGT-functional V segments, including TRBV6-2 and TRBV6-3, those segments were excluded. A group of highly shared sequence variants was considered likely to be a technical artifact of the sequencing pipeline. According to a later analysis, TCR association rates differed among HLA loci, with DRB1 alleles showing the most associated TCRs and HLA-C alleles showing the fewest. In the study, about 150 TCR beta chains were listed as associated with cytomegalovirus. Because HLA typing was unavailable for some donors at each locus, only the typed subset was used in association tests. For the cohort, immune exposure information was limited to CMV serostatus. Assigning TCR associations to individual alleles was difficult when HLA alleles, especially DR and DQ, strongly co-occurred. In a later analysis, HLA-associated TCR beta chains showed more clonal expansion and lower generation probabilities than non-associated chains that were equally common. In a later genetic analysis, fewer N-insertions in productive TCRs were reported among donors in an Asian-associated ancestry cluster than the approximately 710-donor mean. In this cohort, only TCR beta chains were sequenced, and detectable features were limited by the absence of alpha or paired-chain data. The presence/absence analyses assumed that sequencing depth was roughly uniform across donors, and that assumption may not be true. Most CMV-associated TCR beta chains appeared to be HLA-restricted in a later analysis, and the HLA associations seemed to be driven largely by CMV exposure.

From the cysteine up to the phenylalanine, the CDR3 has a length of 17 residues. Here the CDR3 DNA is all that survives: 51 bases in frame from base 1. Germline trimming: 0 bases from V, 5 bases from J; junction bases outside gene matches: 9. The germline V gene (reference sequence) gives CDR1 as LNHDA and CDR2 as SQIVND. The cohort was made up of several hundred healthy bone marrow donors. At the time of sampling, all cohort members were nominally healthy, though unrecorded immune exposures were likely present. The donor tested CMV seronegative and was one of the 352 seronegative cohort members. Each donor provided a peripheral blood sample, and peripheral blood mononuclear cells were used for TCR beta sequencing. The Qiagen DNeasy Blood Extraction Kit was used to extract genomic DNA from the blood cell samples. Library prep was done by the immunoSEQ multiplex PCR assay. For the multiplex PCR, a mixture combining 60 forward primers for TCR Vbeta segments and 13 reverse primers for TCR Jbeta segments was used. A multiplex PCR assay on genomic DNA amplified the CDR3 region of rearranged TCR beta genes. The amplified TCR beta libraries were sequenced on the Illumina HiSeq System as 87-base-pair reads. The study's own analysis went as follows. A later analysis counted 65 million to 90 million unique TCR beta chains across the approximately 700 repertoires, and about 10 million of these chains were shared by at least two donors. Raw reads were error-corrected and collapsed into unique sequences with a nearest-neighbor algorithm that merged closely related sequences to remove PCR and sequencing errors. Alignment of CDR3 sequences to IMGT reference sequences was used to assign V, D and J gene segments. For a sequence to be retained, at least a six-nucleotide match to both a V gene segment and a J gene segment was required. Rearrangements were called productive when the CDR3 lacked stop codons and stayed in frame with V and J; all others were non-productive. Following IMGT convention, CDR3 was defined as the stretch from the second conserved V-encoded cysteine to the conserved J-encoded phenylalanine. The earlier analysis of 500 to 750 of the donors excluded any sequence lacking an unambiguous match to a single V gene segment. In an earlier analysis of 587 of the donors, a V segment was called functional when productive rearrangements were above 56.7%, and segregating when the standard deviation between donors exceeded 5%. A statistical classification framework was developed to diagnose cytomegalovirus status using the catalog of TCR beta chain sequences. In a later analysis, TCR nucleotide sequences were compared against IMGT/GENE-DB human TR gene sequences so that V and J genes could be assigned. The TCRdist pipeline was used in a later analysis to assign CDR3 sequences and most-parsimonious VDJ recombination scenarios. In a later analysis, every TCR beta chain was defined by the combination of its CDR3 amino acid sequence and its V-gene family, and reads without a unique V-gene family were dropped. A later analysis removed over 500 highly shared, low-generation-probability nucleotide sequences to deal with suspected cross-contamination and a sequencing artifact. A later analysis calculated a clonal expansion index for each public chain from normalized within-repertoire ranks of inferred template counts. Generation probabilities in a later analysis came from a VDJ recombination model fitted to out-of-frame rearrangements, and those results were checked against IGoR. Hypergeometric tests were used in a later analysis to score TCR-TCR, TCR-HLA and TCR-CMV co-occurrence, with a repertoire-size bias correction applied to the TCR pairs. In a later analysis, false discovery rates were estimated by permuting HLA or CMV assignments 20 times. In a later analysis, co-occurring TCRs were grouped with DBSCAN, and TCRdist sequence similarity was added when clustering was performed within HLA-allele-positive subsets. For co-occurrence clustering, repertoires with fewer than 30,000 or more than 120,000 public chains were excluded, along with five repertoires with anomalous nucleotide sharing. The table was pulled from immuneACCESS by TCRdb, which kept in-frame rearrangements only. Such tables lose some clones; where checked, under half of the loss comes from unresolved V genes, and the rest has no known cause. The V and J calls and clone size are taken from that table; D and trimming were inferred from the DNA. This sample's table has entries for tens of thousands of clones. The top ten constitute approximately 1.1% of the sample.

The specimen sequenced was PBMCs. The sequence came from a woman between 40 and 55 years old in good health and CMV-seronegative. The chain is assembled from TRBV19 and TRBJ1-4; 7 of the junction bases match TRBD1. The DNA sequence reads TGTGCCAGTAGTATAGATCGAACACCGGGACAGAATGAAAAACTGTTTTTT. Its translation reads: CASSIDRTPGQNEKLFF. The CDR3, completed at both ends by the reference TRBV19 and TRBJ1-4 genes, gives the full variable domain DGGITQSPKYLFRKEGQNVTLSCEQNLNHDAMYWYRQDPGQGLRLIYYSQIVNDFQKGDIAEGYSVSREKKESFPLTVTSAQKNPTAFYLCASSIDRTPGQNEKLFFGSGTQLSVL.